This T cell receptor (beta chain) was sequenced for a study of T-cell memory formation after mild COVID-19. At the level of the study: Clusters were largely donor specific.

cDNA libraries for TCR alpha and TCR beta, carrying sample barcodes and UMIs, came from 5'RACE with constant-segment primers. TCRdb re-analysed the 5' RACE reads in MiXCR, keeping a single row per CDR3 protein. Of about 440,000 distinct CDR3 sequences detected, 20% appear once; the ten largest clones hold roughly 8%. Trimming removed 2 bases from V and 10 bases from J, with 11 bases in between. The CDR3 is 12 residues long. Per the germline V gene, CDR1 is LNHNV and CDR2 is YYDKDF (reference sequence). Study-wide results and limits: Among contracting clones, CD4+ were mainly CM/EM and CD8+ enriched in EMRA. Cross-reactive memory seemingly joined, as some responding clones were found in pre-infection memory.

This clonotype was seen a handful of times. Antigen specificity is unknown. Sequenced: PBMCs or a T cell subset sorted from them (not recorded which). The chain joins TRBV15 to TRBJ1-1; D call uncertain. The receptor was derived from an adult woman who had mild COVID-19 (a few samples of this study predate the infection). Cell type and time point are not known. The CDR3 protein is CATSRYGSAAFF. For the CDR3, the DNA is TGTGCCACCAGCAGATATGGGAGCGCAGCTTTCTTT.